The rows below give T cell receptor beta chains drawn from one sample of a study of PD-1 blockade in classical Hodgkin lymphoma. Using immunoSEQ multiplex PCR, the repertoire was profiled, and TCRdb retains in-frame clones only, with some absent. The table has about 6,400 clones, 78% seen once. This specimen consisted of CD4+ T cells from blood, obtained at baseline. These receptors originate from a human donor with classical Hodgkin lymphoma. The CDR3 runs from the conserved cysteine through the conserved F or W. The D gene is left open where the match is weak. Not all rows give a size; the values are once, few, many and, for expanded clones, a class.

V	J	size	D	CDR3	DNA
TRBV28	TRBJ1-3	few	TRBD1	CASNPPPGTGDLSGNTIYF	TGTGCCAGCAACCCTCCGCCGGGGACAGGGGACCTCTCTGGAAACACCATATATTTT
TRBV28	TRBJ1-1	NA	NA	CASSLTGLWAMNTEAFF	TGTGCCAGCAGCCTTACGGGTCTTTGGGCCATGAACACTGAAGCTTTCTTT
TRBV5-4	TRBJ1-1	few	NA	CASSPGYGTEAFF	TGTGCCAGCAGTCCAGGGTACGGGACTGAAGCTTTCTTT
TRBV10-3	TRBJ1-4	NA	NA	CAINKEINEKLFF	TGTGCCATCAATAAGGAAATTAATGAAAAACTGTTTTTT
TRBV11-2	TRBJ1-1	NA	NA	CASSPRGPLGTEAFF	TGTGCCAGCAGCCCACGGGGACCCCTAGGCACTGAAGCTTTCTTT
TRBV2	TRBJ2-1	NA	TRBD2	CASTPGGGSNEQFF	TGTGCCAGCACCCCCGGCGGGGGGTCCAATGAGCAGTTCTTC
TRBV6-6	TRBJ1-5	NA	NA	CASRPGDASNQPQHF	TGTGCCAGCAGGCCAGGGGACGCTAGCAATCAGCCCCAGCATTTT
TRBV28	TRBJ1-2	NA	TRBD1	CASSEPGQGRDYGYTF	TGTGCCAGCAGTGAACCGGGACAGGGCCGTGACTATGGCTACACCTTC
TRBV28	TRBJ2-7	NA	TRBD1	CASSLSGQGYYEQYF	TGTGCCAGCAGCCTAAGTGGACAGGGATACTACGAGCAGTACTTC
TRBV19	TRBJ1-5	NA	NA	CASSIVPGASNQPQHF	TGTGCCAGTAGTATAGTCCCAGGAGCTAGCAATCAGCCCCAGCATTTT
TRBV7-8	TRBJ1-6	few	TRBD1	CASSLGVRTGLNSPLHF	TGTGCCAGCAGCTTAGGGGTCCGGACAGGACTCAATTCACCCCTCCACTTT
TRBV4-1	TRBJ1-4	few	TRBD1	CASSQRTDRASKELFF	TGCGCCAGCAGCCAACGGACCGACAGGGCCTCCAAGGAACTGTTTTTT
TRBV15	TRBJ2-3	NA	NA	CATSYGPSGPDTQYF	TGTGCCACCAGCTACGGACCCTCGGGGCCGGATACGCAGTATTTT
TRBV5-1	TRBJ2-5	NA	NA	CASRGLQETQYF	TGCGCCAGCAGGGGACTCCAAGAGACCCAGTACTTC
TRBV28	TRBJ1-2	NA	NA	CASSQVRANYGYTF	TGTGCCAGCAGTCAGGTGAGAGCTAACTATGGCTACACCTTC
TRBV7-9	TRBJ2-7	NA	NA	CASSLRDHEQYF	TGTGCCAGCAGCTTAAGGGACCACGAGCAGTACTTC
TRBV11-2	TRBJ2-7	NA	NA	CASSFGPPGVANEQYF	TGTGCCAGCAGCTTCGGTCCGCCAGGGGTAGCAAACGAGCAGTACTTC
TRBV7-9	TRBJ2-3	NA	TRBD2	CASSPRGGGEGTQYF	TGTGCCAGCAGCCCCCGCGGCGGGGGTGAGGGTACGCAGTATTTT
TRBV28	TRBJ1-5	NA	TRBD1	CASRYRGDNQPQHF	TGTGCCAGCAGGTACAGGGGCGATAATCAGCCCCAGCATTTT
TRBV30	TRBJ2-3	NA	TRBD1	CAGQSEQGLVTQYF	TGTGCCGGCCAGTCGGAACAGGGGTTAGTTACGCAGTATTTT
TRBV11-2	TRBJ1-2	few	NA	CASSGAGGSGYTF	TGTGCCAGCAGCGGAGCCGGGGGTAGTGGCTACACCTTC
TRBV4-1	TRBJ1-1	once	NA	CASRTEAFF	TGCGCCAGCAGGACTGAAGCTTTCTTT
TRBV28	TRBJ2-5	NA	TRBD2	CASSEGTSGGARETQYF	TGTGCCAGCAGTGAAGGGACTAGCGGGGGGGCCAGAGAGACCCAGTACTTC
TRBV6-5	TRBJ1-5	NA	NA	CASSPEYNQPQHF	TGTGCCAGCAGCCCGGAGTATAATCAGCCCCAGCATTTT
TRBV6-4	TRBJ2-2	NA	NA	CASTGLIANTGELFF	TGTGCCAGCACGGGACTGATCGCGAACACCGGGGAGCTGTTTTTT
TRBV9	TRBJ1-5	NA	NA	CASGLGQPQHF	TGTGCCAGCGGACTAGGTCAGCCCCAGCATTTT
TRBV29-1	TRBJ1-1	NA	TRBD1	CSVGQGNTEAFF	TGCAGCGTGGGACAGGGGAACACTGAAGCTTTCTTT
TRBV6-5	TRBJ1-5	NA	NA	CASSPGSNQPQHF	TGTGCCAGCAGCCCCGGTAGCAATCAGCCCCAGCATTTT
TRBV9	TRBJ2-2	NA	NA	CASSVSRTGELFF	TGTGCCAGCAGCGTAAGCAGAACCGGGGAGCTGTTTTTT
TRBV2	TRBJ1-4	NA	NA	CASSLANEKLFF	TGTGCCAGCTCCCTGGCTAATGAAAAACTGTTTTTT
TRBV4-3	TRBJ2-3	NA	NA	CASSQGPQANTDTQYF	TGCGCCAGCAGCCAAGGGCCACAGGCAAACACAGATACGCAGTATTTT
TRBV6-1	TRBJ2-1	NA	NA	CASSSRVAFLFF	TGTGCCAGCAGTTCAAGGGTGGCCTTCTTGTTCTTC
TRBV7-9	TRBJ2-7	NA	NA	CASSLGRGEQYF	TGTGCCAGCAGCCTGGGACGGGGCGAGCAGTACTTC
TRBV13	TRBJ2-5	NA	NA	CASSFWGETQYF	TGTGCCAGCAGTTTCTGGGGAGAGACCCAGTACTTC
TRBV5-8	TRBJ2-2	NA	NA	CASPTEPNTGELFF	TGTGCCAGCCCAACAGAGCCGAACACCGGGGAGCTGTTTTTT
TRBV6-6	TRBJ1-2	NA	NA	CASRKGFGGYTF	TGTGCCAGCAGAAAAGGGTTCGGGGGCTACACCTTC
TRBV7-9	TRBJ1-2	NA	NA	CASSLGGASPTF	TGTGCCAGCAGCTTAGGGGGCGCATCCCCTACCTTC